This entry lists 19 T cell receptor beta chains sequenced from one sample in a study of Ad26.COV2.S vaccination and SARS-CoV-2 variants (dated by TCRdb to the early 2020s). This sample's treatment or condition label indicates: some 20 received Ad26.COV2.S at low or high dose, single or two shots; about five received placebo; per-sample allocation not given. Repertoires of vaccine and placebo recipients were sequenced from samples taken on day 63 after the first injection. Library preparation employed the immunoSEQ multiplex PCR assay. Sourced from immuneACCESS, this table was stored by TCRdb with only in-frame sequences that have V and J called. A share of the clones is absent; for the studies checked, an unresolved V gene accounts for under half, and the remainder has no known explanation. A total of about 680,000 clones appear in this sample, roughly 90% of them only once. Clones ranked in the top ten supply over 1.3% of the sample.

Here the sequenced sample was peripheral blood, taken in a trial of Ad26.COV2.S vaccine versus placebo. The receptors come from a person between 18 and 60 years old who received the Ad26.COV2.S COVID-19 vaccine or a placebo.

The V gene is TRBV10-3, the J gene TRBJ2-7; 9 bases agree with TRBD2. This CDR3 region has 14 residues. Unmatched junction bases numbered 4, after V lost 6 bases and J lost 1 base. In germline, CDR1 is ENHRY, CDR2 SYGVKD. CDR3 protein: CAIRKTSGSYEQYF. The CDR3 nucleotides are TGTGCCATCAGGAAGACTAGCGGTTCCTACGAGCAGTACTTC.

The rearrangement joins TRBV6-4 to TRBJ2-1; D tentatively fits TRBD1 or TRBD2 (5 bases each). The V end lost 7 bases, the J end lost 6 bases, and 16 bases lay between the germline ends. Germline V gene sequence: CDR1 MRHNA, CDR2 SNTAGT. CDR3 size: 14 residues. Written as DNA, the CDR3 is TGTGCCAGCACCTCAAGGGGAGAGGGCAATGAGCAGTTCTTC. Translating gives CASTSRGEGNEQFF.

The chain combines TRBV9 with TRBJ1-2, with D tentatively TRBD1 (5 bases). V was trimmed by 3 bases and J by 0 bases, leaving 15 bases between them. The CDR3 spans 16 residues. Germline V lookup: CDR1 SGDLS, CDR2 YYNGEE. This chain's CDR3 is CASSATGTEANYGYTF. The CDR3 DNA is TGTGCCAGCAGCGCAACCGGGACTGAAGCTAACTATGGCTACACCTTC.

The chain links TRBV5-1 to TRBJ2-7, with 7 positions matching TRBD2. Germline V gene sequence: CDR1 SGHRS, CDR2 YFSETQ. V lost 5 bases, J lost 3 bases, and 8 bases stayed unmatched. The length of the CDR3 is 14 residues. The CDR3 DNA is TGCGCCAGCAGAATATCCGGGGGGAACTACGAGCAGTACTTC. Translation: CASRISGGNYEQYF.

V gene TRBV20-1 combines with J gene TRBJ2-7; 11 positions match TRBD2. CDR3 length equals 15 residues. The germline gives CDR1 DFQATT, CDR2 SNEGSKA (reference sequence). Trimming cost V 3 bases and J 4 bases; bases outside gene matches: 8. This CDR3 is CSASSELAGVYEQYF. For the CDR3, the DNA is TGCAGTGCTAGTAGTGAACTAGCGGGAGTGTACGAGCAGTACTTC.

The rearrangement joins TRBV4-2 to TRBJ2-3, with TRBD2 matching over 8 bases. The CDR3 consists of 15 residues. Germline V CDR1 and CDR2: LGHNA, YNFKEQ. The V gene end was trimmed by 5 bases and the J gene end by 2 bases; junction bases not matched to a gene: 6. This CDR3 is CASSTAGGHTDTQYF. In DNA, the CDR3 is TGTGCCAGCAGCACTGCGGGGGGCCACACAGATACGCAGTATTTT.

The gene calls are TRBV18 and TRBJ1-5; D is ambiguous. There are 14 residues in the CDR3. Trimming took 3 bases from V and 1 from J, leaving 7 bases between them. Germline assignment: CDR1 KGHSH and CDR2 LQKENI. The CDR3 protein is CASSPGQSNQPQHF. In DNA form, the CDR3 reads TGTGCCAGCTCACCCGGGCAGAGCAATCAGCCCCAGCATTTT.

The rearrangement links TRBV2 to TRBJ2-3; TRBD2 matches 7 bases. Looked up from germline, CDR1 is SNHLY and CDR2 is FYNNEI. V dropped 7 bases and J dropped 4; count of bases not matched to a gene: 8. The CDR3 is 14 residues long. The CDR3, as DNA: TGTGCCAGCAAGGACGGGGGGTCCCCAGATACGCAGTATTTT. This encodes CASKDGGSPDTQYF.

This chain links TRBV4-2 with TRBJ2-1; no clear D. The germline gives CDR1 LGHNA, CDR2 YNFKEQ. The CDR3 loop spans 12 amino acids. Trimming stripped 1 base from V and 7 bases from J, with 5 bases between. CDR3 region: CASSQATNEQFF. CDR3 coding DNA: TGTGCCAGCAGCCAAGCGACTAATGAGCAGTTCTTC.

J is TRBJ1-5 and V is TRBV21-1. TRBV21-1 is a known pseudogene. The CDR3 sequence is 16 residues long. CDR3 region: CASSSRLGGADQPQHF. CDR3 DNA: TGTGCCAGCAGCTCCCGTTTGGGTGGTGCGGATCAGCCCCAGCATTTT.

The CDR3 sequence is CAISDLGPGQGIEKLFF. CDR3 nucleotide sequence: TGTGCCATCAGTGACCTTGGGCCGGGACAGGGGATTGAAAAACTGTTTTTT. This chain connects TRBV10-3 to TRBJ1-4, with 10 bases matching TRBD1. This CDR3 region has 17 residues. Germline V gene sequence: CDR1 ENHRY, CDR2 SYGVKD. V lost 3 bases and J lost 7; bases outside the gene matches: 11.

The chain carries TRBV11-2 and TRBJ2-2; no definite D call. The germline gives CDR1 SGHAT, CDR2 FQNNGV. V was shortened by 4 bases and J by 6 bases, with 21 bases between the two germline ends. The CDR3 contains 17 residues. The CDR3 loop is CASSSYGGLEIAGELFF. The DNA for the CDR3 is TGTGCCAGCAGCTCATATGGCGGTCTAGAGATTGCCGGGGAGCTGTTTTTT.

This clone was detected only once. CDR3 sequence: CASSFGWGSTDTQYF. Here the CDR3 DNA reads TGTGCCAGCAGCTTCGGTTGGGGAAGCACAGATACGCAGTATTTT. The chain uses TRBV5-4 and TRBJ2-3; no clear D gene. Deletions cut 2 bases from V and 0 bases from J, with 10 bases between. Germline CDR1 SGHNT, CDR2 YYREEE (reference sequence). This CDR3 comprises 15 residues.

J is TRBJ1-1 and V is TRBV7-2; D ambiguous. The CDR3 is made up of 14 amino acids. Looked up from germline, CDR1 is SGHTA and CDR2 is FQGNSA. Trimming stripped 0 bases from V and 2 bases from J, with 7 bases between. CDR3 in amino acids: CASSLAWSNTEAFF. CDR3 nucleotides: TGTGCCAGCAGCTTAGCTTGGTCCAACACTGAAGCTTTCTTT.

The chain couples TRBV10-3 to TRBJ2-1, with D unresolved. Germline V gene data show CDR1 as ENHRY and CDR2 as SYGVKD. V was pared by 4 bases and J by 10 bases, with 20 bases between. The CDR3 spans 15 residues. CDR3 protein: CAISALGPPIAEQFF. CDR3 DNA: TGTGCCATCAGTGCCCTCGGGCCCCCTATCGCGGAGCAGTTCTTC.

The chain employs TRBV7-2 and TRBJ2-6; D call uncertain. Germline CDR1 and CDR2: SGHTA and FQGNSA. The CDR3 runs 15 residues. V was pared by 1 base and J by 0 bases, with 4 bases between. CDR3: CASSLVSSGANVLTF. The CDR3 nucleotides read TGTGCCAGCAGCTTAGTAAGCTCTGGGGCCAACGTCCTGACTTTC.

The genes are TRBV6-5 and TRBJ1-2, with D unresolved. Germline-derived CDR1 and CDR2 are MNHEY and SVGAGI. The CDR3 covers 13 residues. Trimming stripped 5 bases from V and 3 bases from J, with 10 bases between. The CDR3 coding sequence is TGTGCCAGCAGTCCGGACTCCTACTATGGCTACACCTTC. Its translation: CASSPDSYYGYTF.

The chain carries TRBV27 and TRBJ2-3; D is unclear. The CDR3 spans 13 residues. The V end was cut by 2 bases, the J end by 5 bases, with 8 bases between. CDR1 MNHEY and CDR2 SMNVEV come from the germline V gene (reference sequence). CDR3 nucleotide sequence: TGTGCCAGCAGTTTAATTTGGGAAGATACGCAGTATTTT. Translating it yields CASSLIWEDTQYF.

This clone occurred once. J is TRBJ2-7 and V is TRBV18; tentative D call: TRBD2 (6 bases). Trimming stripped 3 bases from V and 5 bases from J, with 11 bases between. Germline CDR1 KGHSH, CDR2 LQKENI. There are 13 residues in the CDR3. DNA for the CDR3: TGTGCCAGCTCACCGGGTGGAGGGGACGAGCAGTACTTC. It translates to CASSPGGGDEQYF.